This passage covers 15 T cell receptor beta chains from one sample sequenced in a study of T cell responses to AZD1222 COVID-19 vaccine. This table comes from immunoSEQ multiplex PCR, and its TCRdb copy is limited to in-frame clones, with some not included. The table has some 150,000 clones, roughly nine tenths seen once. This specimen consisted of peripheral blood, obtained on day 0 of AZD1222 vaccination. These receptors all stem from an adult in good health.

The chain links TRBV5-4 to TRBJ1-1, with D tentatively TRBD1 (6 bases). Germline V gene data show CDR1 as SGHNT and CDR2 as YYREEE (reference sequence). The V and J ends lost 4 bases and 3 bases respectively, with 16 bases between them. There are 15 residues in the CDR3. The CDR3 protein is CASSKDSWTHTEAFF. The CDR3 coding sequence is TGTGCCAGCAGCAAGGACAGCTGGACCCACACTGAAGCTTTCTTT. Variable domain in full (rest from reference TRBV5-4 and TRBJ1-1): ETGVTQSPTHLIKTRGQQVTLRCSSQSGHNTVSWYQQALGQGPQFIFQYYREEENGRGNFPPRFSGLQFPNYSSELNVNALELDDSALYLCASSKDSWTHTEAFFGQGTRLTVV.

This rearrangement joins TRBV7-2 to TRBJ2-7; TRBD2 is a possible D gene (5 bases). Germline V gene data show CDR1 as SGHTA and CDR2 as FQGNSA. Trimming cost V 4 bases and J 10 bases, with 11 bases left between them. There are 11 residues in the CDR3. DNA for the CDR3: TGTGCCAGCAGCTACGGGAACAAACAGTACTTC. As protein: CASSYGNKQYF. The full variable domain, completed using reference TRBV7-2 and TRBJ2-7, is GAGVSQSPSNKVTEKGKDVELRCDPISGHTALYWYRQSLGQGLEFLIYFQGNSAPDKSGLPSDRFSAERTGGSVSTLTIQRTQQEDSAVYLCASSYGNKQYFGPGTRLTVT.

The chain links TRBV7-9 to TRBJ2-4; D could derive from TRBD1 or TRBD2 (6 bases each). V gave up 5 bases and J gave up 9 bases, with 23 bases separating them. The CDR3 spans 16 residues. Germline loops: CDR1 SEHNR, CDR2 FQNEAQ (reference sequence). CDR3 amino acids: CASSAPGAALGTIQYF. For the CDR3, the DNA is TGTGCCAGCAGCGCCCCGGGGGCGGCGTTAGGGACCATTCAGTACTTC.

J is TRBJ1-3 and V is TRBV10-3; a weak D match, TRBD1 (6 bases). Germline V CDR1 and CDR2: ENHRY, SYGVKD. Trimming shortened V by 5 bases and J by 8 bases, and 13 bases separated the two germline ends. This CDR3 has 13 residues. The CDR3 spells CAISSDRGDTIYF. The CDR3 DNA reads TGTGCCATCAGTTCGGACAGAGGAGACACCATATATTTT.

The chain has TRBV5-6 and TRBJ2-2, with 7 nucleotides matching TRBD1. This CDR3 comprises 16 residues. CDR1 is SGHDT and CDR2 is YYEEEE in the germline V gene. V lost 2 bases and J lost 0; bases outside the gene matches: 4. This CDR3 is CASSFRTGANTGELFF. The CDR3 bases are TGTGCCAGCAGCTTCCGGACAGGCGCGAACACCGGGGAGCTGTTTTTT.

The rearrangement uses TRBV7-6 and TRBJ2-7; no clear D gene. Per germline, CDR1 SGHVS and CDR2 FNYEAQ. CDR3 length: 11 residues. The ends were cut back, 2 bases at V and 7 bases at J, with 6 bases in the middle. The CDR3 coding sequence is TGTGCCAGCAGCTTAATGGGGGAGCAGTACTTC. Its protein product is CASSLMGEQYF.

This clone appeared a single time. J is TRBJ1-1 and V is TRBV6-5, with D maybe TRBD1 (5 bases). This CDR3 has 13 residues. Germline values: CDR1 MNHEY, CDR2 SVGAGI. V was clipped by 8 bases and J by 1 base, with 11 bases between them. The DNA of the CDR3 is TGTGCCAGCCTCAGGGTCCGGAACACTGAAGCTTTCTTT. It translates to CASLRVRNTEAFF.

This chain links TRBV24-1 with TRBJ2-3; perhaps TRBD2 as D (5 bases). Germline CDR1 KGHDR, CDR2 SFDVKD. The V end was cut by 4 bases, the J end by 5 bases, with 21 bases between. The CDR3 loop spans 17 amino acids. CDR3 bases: TGTGCCACCAGTGACCCCGGGGTGGGTTTTTCGGGAGATACGCAGTATTTT. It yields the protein CATSDPGVGFSGDTQYF.

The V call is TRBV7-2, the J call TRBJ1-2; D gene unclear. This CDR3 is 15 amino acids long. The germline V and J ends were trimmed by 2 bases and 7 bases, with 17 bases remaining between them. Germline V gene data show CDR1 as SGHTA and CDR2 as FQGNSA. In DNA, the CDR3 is TGTGCCAGCAGCTTAATAGGAGCTGAAGGTGGTGGCTACACCTTC. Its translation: CASSLIGAEGGGYTF. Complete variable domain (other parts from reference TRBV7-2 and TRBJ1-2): GAGVSQSPSNKVTEKGKDVELRCDPISGHTALYWYRQSLGQGLEFLIYFQGNSAPDKSGLPSDRFSAERTGGSVSTLTIQRTQQEDSAVYLCASSLIGAEGGGYTFGSGTRLTVV.

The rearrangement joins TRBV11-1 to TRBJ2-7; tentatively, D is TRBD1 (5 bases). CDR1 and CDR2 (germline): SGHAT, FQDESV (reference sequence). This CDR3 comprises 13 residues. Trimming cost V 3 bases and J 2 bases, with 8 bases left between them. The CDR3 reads CASSLAGTYEQYF. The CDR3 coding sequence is TGTGCCAGCAGCTTGGCAGGGACCTACGAGCAGTACTTC. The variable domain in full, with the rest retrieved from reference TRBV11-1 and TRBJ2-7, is EAEVAQSPRYKITEKSQAVAFWCDPISGHATLYWYRQILGQGPELLVQFQDESVVDDSQLPKDRFSAERLKGVDSTLKIQPAELGDSAMYLCASSLAGTYEQYFGPGTRLTVT.

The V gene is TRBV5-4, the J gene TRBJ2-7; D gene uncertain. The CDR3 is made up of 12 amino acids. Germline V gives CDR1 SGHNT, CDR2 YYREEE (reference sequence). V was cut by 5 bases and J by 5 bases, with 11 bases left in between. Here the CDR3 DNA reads TGTGCCAGCAGGGGAATTAGGGACGAGCAGTACTTC. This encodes CASRGIRDEQYF.

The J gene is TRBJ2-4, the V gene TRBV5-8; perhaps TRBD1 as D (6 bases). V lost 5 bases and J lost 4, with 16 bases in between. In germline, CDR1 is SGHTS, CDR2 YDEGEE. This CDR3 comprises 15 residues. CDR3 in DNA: TGTGCCAGCAGACCAGCCGGGACACCAAAAAACATTCAGTACTTC. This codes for CASRPAGTPKNIQYF.

The CDR3 reads CSVVRSAGGPDTQYF. The CDR3 nucleotides are TGCAGCGTTGTTCGCTCAGCGGGGGGGCCTGATACGCAGTATTTT. The rearrangement uses TRBV29-1 and TRBJ2-3, with 10 bases fitting TRBD2. The germline V gene encodes CDR1 SQVTM and CDR2 ANQGSEA. V was pared by 4 bases and J by 6 bases, with 10 bases of the junction left unmatched. The CDR3 length is 15 residues.

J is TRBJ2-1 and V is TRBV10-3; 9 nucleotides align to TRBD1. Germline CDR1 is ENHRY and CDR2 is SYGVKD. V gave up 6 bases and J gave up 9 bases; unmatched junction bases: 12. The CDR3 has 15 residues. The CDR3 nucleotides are TGTGCCATCAGCGTCGGGGGACAGGGTACGGGTGAGCAGTTCTTC. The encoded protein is CAISVGGQGTGEQFF.

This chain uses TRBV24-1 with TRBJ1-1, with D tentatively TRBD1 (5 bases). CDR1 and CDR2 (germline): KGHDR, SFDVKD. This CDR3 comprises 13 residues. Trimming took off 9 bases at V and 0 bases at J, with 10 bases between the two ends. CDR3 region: CATGDGLNTEAFF. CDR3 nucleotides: TGTGCCACCGGGGACGGACTGAACACTGAAGCTTTCTTT.